The present entry profiles one TCR beta chain with its context. The data were taken from a study of cytomegalovirus exposure and HLA in healthy donors. The primer mix had 60 Vbeta and 13 Jbeta primers. Profiled with immunoSEQ multiplex PCR; TCRdb holds only in-frame clones, not every one. The table records about 150,000 clones, 60% to 80% of them present only once. Germline V lookup: CDR1 MNHEY, CDR2 SVGAGI. The CDR3 has 14 amino acids. Trimming left V 4 bases short and J 10 bases short, with 16 bases between. This receptor was identified in a woman in her 30s in good health and CMV-seronegative. Sequencing used PBMCs. The chain links TRBV6-5 to TRBJ1-4; perhaps TRBD1 as D (5 bases). The CDR3 reads CASSLPGFPPKLFF. DNA of the CDR3: TGTGCCAGCAGTTTACCAGGGTTCCCTCCAAAACTGTTTTTT.